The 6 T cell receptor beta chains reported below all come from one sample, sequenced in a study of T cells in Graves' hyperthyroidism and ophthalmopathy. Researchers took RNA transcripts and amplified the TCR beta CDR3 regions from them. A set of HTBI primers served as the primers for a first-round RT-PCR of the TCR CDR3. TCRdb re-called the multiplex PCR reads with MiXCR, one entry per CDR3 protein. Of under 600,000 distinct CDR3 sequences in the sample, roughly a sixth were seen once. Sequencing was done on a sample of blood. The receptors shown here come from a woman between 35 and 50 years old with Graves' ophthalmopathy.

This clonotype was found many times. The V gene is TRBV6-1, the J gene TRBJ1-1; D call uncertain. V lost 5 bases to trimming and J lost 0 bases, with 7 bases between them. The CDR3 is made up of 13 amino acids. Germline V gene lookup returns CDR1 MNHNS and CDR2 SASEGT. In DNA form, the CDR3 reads TGTGCCAGCAGTTCTCTTCTGAACACTGAAGCTTTCTTT. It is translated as CASSSLLNTEAFF.

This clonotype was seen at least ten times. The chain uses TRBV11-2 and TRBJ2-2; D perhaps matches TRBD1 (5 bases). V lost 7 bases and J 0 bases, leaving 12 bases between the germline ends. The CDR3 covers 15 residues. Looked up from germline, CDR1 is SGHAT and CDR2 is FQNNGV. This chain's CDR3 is CASTSGHANTGELFF. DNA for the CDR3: TGTGCCAGCACCTCAGGGCATGCGAACACCGGGGAGCTGTTTTTT.

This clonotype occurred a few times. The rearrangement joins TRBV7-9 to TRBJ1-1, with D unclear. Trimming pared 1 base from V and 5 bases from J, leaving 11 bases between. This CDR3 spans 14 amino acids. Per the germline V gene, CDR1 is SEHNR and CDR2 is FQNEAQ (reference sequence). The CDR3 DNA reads TGTGCCAGCAGCTTAGACGCGGGCGGGACTGAAGCTTTCTTT. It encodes CASSLDAGGTEAFF. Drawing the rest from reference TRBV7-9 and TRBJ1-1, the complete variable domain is DTGVSQNPRHKITKRGQNVTFRCDPISEHNRLYWYRQTLGQGPEFLTYFQNEAQLEKSRLLSDRFSAERPKGSFSTLEIQRTEQGDSAMYLCASSLDAGGTEAFFGQGTRLTVV.

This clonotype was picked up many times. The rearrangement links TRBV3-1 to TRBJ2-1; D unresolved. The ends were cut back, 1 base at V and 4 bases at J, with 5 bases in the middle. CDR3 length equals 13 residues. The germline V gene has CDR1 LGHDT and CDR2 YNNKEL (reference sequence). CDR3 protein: CASSQVGYNEQFF. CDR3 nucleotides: TGTGCCAGCAGCCAAGTGGGGTACAATGAGCAGTTCTTC.

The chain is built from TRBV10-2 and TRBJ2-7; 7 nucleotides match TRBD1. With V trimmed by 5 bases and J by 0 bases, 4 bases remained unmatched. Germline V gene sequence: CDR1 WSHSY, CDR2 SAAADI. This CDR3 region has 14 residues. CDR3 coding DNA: TGCGCCAGCAGTCAGACAGGGCCCTCCTACGAGCAGTACTTC. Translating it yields CASSQTGPSYEQYF.

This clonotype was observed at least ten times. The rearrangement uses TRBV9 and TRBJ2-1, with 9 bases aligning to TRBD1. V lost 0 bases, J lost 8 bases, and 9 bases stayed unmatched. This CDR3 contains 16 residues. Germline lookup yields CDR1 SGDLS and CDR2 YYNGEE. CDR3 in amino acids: CASSVARDRVGHEQFF. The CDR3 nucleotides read TGTGCCAGCAGCGTAGCAAGGGACAGGGTCGGTCATGAGCAGTTCTTC.